These 29 T cell receptor beta chains were sequenced from one sample in a study of radiotherapy plus CTLA-4 blockade in lung cancer. Method: immunoSEQ multiplex PCR; TCRdb's copy keeps in-frame clones and lacks some. Here the sample spans tens of thousands of clones, approximately 79% being singletons. This specimen was peripheral blood, taken from a patient treated with radiotherapy plus ipilimumab. The receptors were sampled from a human donor with non-small cell lung cancer whose response to radiotherapy plus ipilimumab could not be evaluated. Some clones in this sample may be carry-over from other donors' samples.

This clone was seen more than once but under ten times. V and J are TRBV7-2 and TRBJ2-5; D not resolved. Near its end, the DNA agrees better with TRBJ2-7, so the J call may be wrong. This CDR3 comprises 14 residues. Per the germline V gene, CDR1 is SGHTA and CDR2 is FQGNSA. In DNA form, the CDR3 reads TGTGCCAGCAGCCCCCTTGGTATACGCTACGAGCAGTACTTC. It specifies CASSPLGIRYEQYF.

V usage is TRBV7-9 and J usage is TRBJ2-5, with 9 bases that match TRBD2. This CDR3 has 17 residues. After removal of 0 bases from V and 5 bases from J, the junction contained 10 bases not matched to a gene. Germline values: CDR1 SEHNR, CDR2 FQNEAQ (reference sequence). The CDR3 nucleotides read TGTGCCAGCAGCTTAGCGCTATCTAGCGGGGTTGAGGAGACCCAGTACTTC. Protein product: CASSLALSSGVEETQYF. Drawing the rest from reference TRBV7-9 and TRBJ2-5, the complete variable domain is DTGVSQNPRHKITKRGQNVTFRCDPISEHNRLYWYRQTLGQGPEFLTYFQNEAQLEKSRLLSDRFSAERPKGSFSTLEIQRTEQGDSAMYLCASSLALSSGVEETQYFGPGTRLLVL.

The genes are TRBV5-4 and TRBJ2-7, with a weak D call TRBD1 (6 bases). V shed 3 bases and J shed 5 bases, with 18 bases lying between them. Germline CDR1 and CDR2: SGHNT and YYREEE (reference sequence). The CDR3 is 15 amino acids. The CDR3 DNA follows: TGTGCCAGCAGCTCTCCGGGACATCAGGGTAACGAGCAGTACTTC. Its translation: CASSSPGHQGNEQYF.

This clone has more than one count but fewer than ten. The rearrangement links TRBV6-6 to TRBJ1-1; maybe TRBD1 (6 bases). The V end was cut by 6 bases, the J end by 5 bases, with 19 bases between. The CDR3 extends over 15 amino acids. Germline V gene lookup returns CDR1 MNHNY and CDR2 SVGAGI (reference sequence). DNA of the CDR3: TGTGCCAGCAGAAACCTACCCTCGGGACAAACTGAAGCTTTCTTT. Translation: CASRNLPSGQTEAFF.

Only one count was recorded for this clone. The V gene is TRBV6-1, the J gene TRBJ2-1; TRBD1 aligns across 10 bases. The V gene end was trimmed by 0 bases and the J gene end by 8 bases; junction bases not matched to a gene: 7. This CDR3 is 16 amino acids long. Germline assignment: CDR1 MNHNS and CDR2 SASEGT. Here the CDR3 reads CASSEALRTGGYEQFF. In nucleotides, the CDR3 is TGTGCCAGCAGTGAAGCGCTAAGGACAGGGGGTTATGAGCAGTTCTTC.

This rearrangement joins TRBV7-2 to TRBJ1-1; 10 positions agree with TRBD1. V lost 5 bases, J lost 4 bases, and 7 bases stayed unmatched. The CDR3 sequence is 15 residues long. Germline V lookup: CDR1 SGHTA, CDR2 FQGNSA. CDR3 protein: CASSPTGGAGTEAFF. For the CDR3, the DNA is TGTGCCAGCAGCCCGACAGGGGGCGCCGGCACTGAAGCTTTCTTT.

V gene TRBV18 combines with J gene TRBJ2-7; D perhaps matches TRBD1 (6 bases). Trimming cost V 5 bases and J 1 base, with 18 bases left between them. Germline CDR1 is KGHSH and CDR2 is LQKENI. This CDR3 has 16 amino acids. CDR3 protein: CASSLQGFAPSYEQYF. The CDR3 region has the DNA TGTGCCAGCTCATTACAGGGTTTCGCCCCTTCCTACGAGCAGTACTTC.

The chain uses TRBV4-1 and TRBJ2-4; 8 positions agree with TRBD1. Trimming took 4 bases from V and 8 from J; bases not matched to a gene: 16. This CDR3 spans 17 amino acids. Germline V gene sequence: CDR1 MGHRA, CDR2 YSYEKL. The CDR3 region is CASSLSGQGAARDIQYF. CDR3 nucleotide sequence: TGCGCCAGCAGCCTGTCCGGACAGGGAGCGGCCAGGGACATTCAGTACTTC.

This clone was counted once. The chain couples TRBV30 to TRBJ1-2; 7 bases agree with TRBD1. Germline CDR1 GTSNPN, CDR2 SVGIG (reference sequence). V lost 0 bases to trimming and J lost 7 bases; unmatched junction nucleotides: 11. This CDR3 region has 15 residues. CDR3 sequence reads: CAWSVYLRQGRGYTF. CDR3 sequence (DNA): TGTGCCTGGAGTGTATACCTCCGACAGGGCCGTGGCTACACCTTC.

The chain couples TRBV5-1 to TRBJ1-3, with 7 bases identical to TRBD1. The CDR3 has 15 residues. CDR1 and CDR2 from the germline V gene are SGHRS and YFSETQ. The junction had 0 bases not matched to a gene; V was cut back by 0 bases and J by 0 bases. The CDR3 DNA is TGCGCCAGCAGCTTGGCAGGGGGCTCTGGAAACACCATATATTTT. Protein sequence: CASSLAGGSGNTIYF. The full variable domain, in which reference TRBV5-1 and TRBJ1-3 provide the parts outside the CDR3, is KAGVTQTPRYLIKTRGQQVTLSCSPISGHRSVSWYQQTPGQGLQFLFEYFSETQRNKGNFPGRFSGRQFSNSRSEMNVSTLELGDSALYLCASSLAGGSGNTIYFGEGSWLTVV.

There are a few counts of this clone. The chain employs TRBV28 and TRBJ1-5; 10 bases line up with TRBD1. There are 14 residues in the CDR3. J lost 4 bases, V lost 8 bases, and 5 bases had no gene match. Germline CDR1 and CDR2: MDHEN and SYDVKM. CDR3 sequence: CASYDRGRNQPQHF. The CDR3 coding sequence is TGTGCCAGCTACGACAGGGGGCGGAATCAGCCCCAGCATTTT.

This clone was detected ten times or more. Written as DNA, the CDR3 is TGTGCCAGCAGTAGAACAGGGAACACTGAAGCTTTCTTT. Translating it yields CASSRTGNTEAFF. This sequence joins TRBV27 and TRBJ1-1, with D possibly TRBD1 on 5 matching bases. The germline V and J ends were trimmed by 5 bases and 1 base, with 8 bases remaining between them. This CDR3 is 13 amino acids long. The V gene's germline CDR1 is MNHEY and CDR2 SMNVEV (reference sequence).

This chain joins TRBV2 and TRBJ2-2; D perhaps matches TRBD1 (6 bases). This CDR3 is 15 amino acids long. CDR1 is SNHLY and CDR2 is FYNNEI in the germline V gene. Trimming took 2 bases from V and 1 from J, leaving 8 bases between them. CDR3 protein: CASSEQGLNTGELFF. CDR3 coding DNA: TGTGCCAGCAGTGAACAGGGGTTGAACACCGGGGAGCTGTTTTTT.

This clone is a singleton in its sample. This chain links TRBV7-8 with TRBJ1-2; D ambiguous. V was clipped by 5 bases and J by 3 bases, with 19 bases between them. This CDR3 contains 16 residues. CDR1 is SGHVS and CDR2 is FQNEAQ in the germline V gene. CDR3 amino acids: CASSNYPPGNDYGYTF. DNA of the CDR3: TGTGCCAGCAGCAACTACCCTCCGGGAAATGACTATGGCTACACCTTC.

The rearrangement uses TRBV19 and TRBJ2-7; possibly TRBD1 for D (5 bases). The CDR3 is made up of 15 amino acids. Trimming shortened V by 1 base and J by 2 bases, and 12 bases separated the two germline ends. Germline-derived CDR1 and CDR2 are LNHDA and SQIVND (reference sequence). The CDR3 protein is CASSIAAGPTYEQYF. The CDR3 region has the DNA TGTGCCAGTAGTATAGCGGCAGGGCCAACCTACGAGCAGTACTTC.

J is TRBJ1-4 and V is TRBV10-2; 8 nucleotides line up with TRBD1. Germline CDR1 is WSHSY and CDR2 is SAAADI. The CDR3 is 14 residues long. The V and J ends lost 10 bases and 7 bases, in that order; junction bases with no gene match: 11. Written as DNA, the CDR3 is TGCGCCACCGGTAGGACAGGGCAAAGTGAAAAACTGTTTTTT. This sequence encodes CATGRTGQSEKLFF.

The chain links TRBV28 to TRBJ1-1, with D possibly being TRBD1 (5 bases). Deletions cut 5 bases from V and 5 bases from J, with 18 bases between. CDR1 is MDHEN and CDR2 is SYDVKM in the germline V gene. The CDR3 runs to 15 residues. In DNA, the CDR3 is TGTGCCAGCAGTCCACCCCCGTTAGGGGCGACTGAAGCTTTCTTT. Amino acid sequence: CASSPPPLGATEAFF.

This chain connects TRBV7-2 to TRBJ2-2; D might be TRBD1 (6 bases). Germline loops: CDR1 SGHTA, CDR2 FQGNSA. V lost 4 bases and J 6 bases, leaving 9 bases between the germline ends. CDR3 length equals 13 residues. The CDR3 is CASSWQGSGELFF. The CDR3 nucleotides read TGTGCCAGCAGCTGGCAGGGGTCCGGGGAGCTGTTTTTT.

The chain links TRBV5-1 to TRBJ2-5; TRBD1 matches at 7 bases. The CDR3 runs to 14 residues. Per the germline V gene, CDR1 is SGHRS and CDR2 is YFSETQ. Losses at the gene ends were 5 bases for V and 3 bases for J; bases not matched to a gene: 7. CDR3 sequence: CASSPPQGEETQYF. CDR3 coding DNA: TGCGCCAGCAGTCCCCCGCAGGGGGAAGAGACCCAGTACTTC.

This clone was picked up a small number of times. CDR3 DNA: TGTGCCAGCAGTTTAACACCGTTGAGCAATCAGCCCCAGCATTTT. Its protein is CASSLTPLSNQPQHF. The V call is TRBV27, the J call TRBJ1-5; D not certain. Per the germline V gene, CDR1 is MNHEY and CDR2 is SMNVEV (reference sequence). Trimming cost V 2 bases and J 1 base, with 9 bases left between them. There are 15 residues in the CDR3.

V usage is TRBV6-5 and J usage is TRBJ2-5, with 8 bases matching TRBD1. This CDR3 spans 12 amino acids. V gave up 6 bases and J gave up 5 bases; unmatched junction bases: 2. Germline V lookup: CDR1 MNHEY, CDR2 SVGAGI. The CDR3 coding sequence is TGTGCCAGCAGCGGACAGGGCGAGACCCAGTACTTC. Protein product: CASSGQGETQYF.

The gene calls are TRBV27 and TRBJ1-1, with a weak D call TRBD1 (6 bases). CDR3 length: 16 amino acids. Germline V gives CDR1 MNHEY, CDR2 SMNVEV (reference sequence). The ends were cut back, 2 bases at V and 3 bases at J, with 16 bases in the middle. This CDR3 is CASSLVFQQGDTEAFF. The CDR3 DNA sequence: TGTGCCAGCAGTTTAGTTTTCCAACAGGGTGACACTGAAGCTTTCTTT.

This clone is a singleton in its sample. The V gene is TRBV5-1, the J gene TRBJ2-1, with 8 bases aligning to TRBD2. With 5 bases clipped from V and 6 bases from J, the junction kept 4 bases outside the gene matches. There are 13 residues in the CDR3. Germline V gene lookup returns CDR1 SGHRS and CDR2 YFSETQ. This chain's CDR3 is CASSAGGSNEQFF. In DNA, the CDR3 is TGCGCCAGCAGTGCGGGGGGCTCCAATGAGCAGTTCTTC.

There are a few counts of this clone. The chain recombines TRBV25-1 with TRBJ2-2; the match to TRBD2 covers 7 bases. J gave up 5 bases and V 6 bases, and 9 bases lay outside the gene matches. This CDR3 region has 15 residues. Per germline, CDR1 MGHDK and CDR2 SYGVNS. This CDR3 reads CASRGPGLRTGELFF. The CDR3 nucleotides read TGTGCCAGCAGGGGGCCGGGACTACGGACCGGGGAGCTGTTTTTT.

The chain uses TRBV6-5 and TRBJ1-6, with 7 bases identical to TRBD1. V was pared by 4 bases and J by 5 bases, with 2 bases of the junction left unmatched. This CDR3 contains 14 residues. Germline V lookup: CDR1 MNHEY, CDR2 SVGAGI. DNA for the CDR3: TGTGCCAGCAGTTTGGACAGGAATAATTCACCCCTCCACTTT. Translation: CASSLDRNNSPLHF.

The table lists this clone with a count of one. The gene calls are TRBV9 and TRBJ1-2, with D possibly TRBD1 on 6 matching bases. V dropped 4 bases and J dropped 7 bases, with 17 bases sitting between them. Germline CDR1 and CDR2: SGDLS and YYNGEE. This CDR3 comprises 14 residues. Written as DNA, the CDR3 is TGTGCCAGCAGCAGAGAACTCCAGGGGACTGGCTACACCTTC. Protein: CASSRELQGTGYTF. Variable domain in full (rest from reference TRBV9 and TRBJ1-2): DSGVTQTPKHLITATGQRVTLRCSPRSGDLSVYWYQQSLDQGLQFLIQYYNGEERAKGNILERFSAQQFPDLHSELNLSSLELGDSALYFCASSRELQGTGYTFGSGTRLTVV.

This chain joins TRBV5-1 and TRBJ2-5; TRBD2 agrees at 7 bases. With the DNA end fitting TRBJ2-7 better, the J assignment may be wrong. In germline, CDR1 is SGHRS, CDR2 YFSETQ. The CDR3 length is 18 residues. In nucleotides, the CDR3 is TGCGCCAGCAGCTTGGCCCTTACTCCGGGCGGGGGAACCTACGAGCAGTACTTC. Translating it yields CASSLALTPGGGTYEQYF.

This clone has more than one count but fewer than ten. The chain employs TRBV10-3 and TRBJ1-5; TRBD1 is a possible D gene (5 bases). With 6 bases removed from V and 4 bases from J, the gap between germline ends came to 13 bases. The CDR3 loop spans 14 amino acids. Germline-derived CDR1 and CDR2 are ENHRY and SYGVKD. The CDR3 sequence is CAISAQGFNQPQHF. The DNA of the CDR3 is TGTGCCATCAGCGCCCAGGGATTTAATCAGCCCCAGCATTTT.

The chain uses TRBV5-6 and TRBJ2-5, with D perhaps TRBD2 (6 bases). V dropped 3 bases and J dropped 5 bases, with 14 bases sitting between them. In germline, CDR1 is SGHDT, CDR2 YYEEEE. The CDR3 is 14 residues long. In DNA, the CDR3 is TGTGCCAGCAGCTCCGGCCCGGGGGAGGAGACCCAGTACTTC. This encodes CASSSGPGEETQYF. Combining the CDR3 with reference TRBV5-6 and TRBJ2-5 gives the whole variable domain DAGVTQSPTHLIKTRGQQVTLRCSPKSGHDTVSWYQQALGQGPQFIFQYYEEEERQRGNFPDRFSGHQFPNYSSELNVNALLLGDSALYLCASSSGPGEETQYFGPGTRLLVL.